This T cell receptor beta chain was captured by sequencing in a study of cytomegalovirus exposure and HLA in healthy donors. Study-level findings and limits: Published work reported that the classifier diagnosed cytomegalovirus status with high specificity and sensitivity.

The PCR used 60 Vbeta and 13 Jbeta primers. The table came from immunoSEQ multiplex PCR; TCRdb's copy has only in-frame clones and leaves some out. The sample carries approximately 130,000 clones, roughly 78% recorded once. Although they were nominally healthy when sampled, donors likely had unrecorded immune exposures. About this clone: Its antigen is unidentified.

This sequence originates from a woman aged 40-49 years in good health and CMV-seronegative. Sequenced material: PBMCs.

The CDR3 bases are TGTGCCAGTAGTGCAGCGGGAAGCGGGAGGGGCTCCTACGAGCAGTACTTC. Translated, it gives CASSAAGSGRGSYEQYF. The chain carries TRBV19 and TRBJ2-7; 10 nucleotides match TRBD2. Losses at the gene ends were 5 bases for V and 0 bases for J; bases not matched to a gene: 10. The CDR3 spans 17 residues. CDR1 LNHDA and CDR2 SQIVND come from the germline V gene (reference sequence).